Below are 15 T cell receptor beta chains sequenced from a single sample in a study of blood T cell repertoires in COVID-19. Method: immunoSEQ multiplex PCR; TCRdb's copy keeps in-frame clones and lacks some. The table has some 250,000 clones, 75% to 90% seen once. The material sequenced was peripheral blood. These receptors were collected from a man aged 35 to 55 with acute or convalescent COVID-19.

The V and J genes are TRBV5-8 and TRBJ1-5, with unresolved D. The CDR3 is made up of 13 amino acids. Trimming shortened V by 3 bases and J by 1 base, and 5 bases separated the two germline ends. Germline loops: CDR1 SGHTS, CDR2 YDEGEE. The CDR3 sequence is CASSSPSNQPQHF. CDR3 in DNA: TGTGCCAGCAGCTCTCCGAGCAATCAGCCCCAGCATTTT.

The rearrangement links TRBV11-2 to TRBJ1-4; D call uncertain. There are 14 residues in the CDR3. In germline, CDR1 is SGHAT, CDR2 FQNNGV. V was pared by 3 bases and J by 4 bases, with 9 bases between. The CDR3 DNA is TGTGCCAGCAGCTTCTCACAGTTTAATGAAAAACTGTTTTTT. Protein: CASSFSQFNEKLFF.

The V call is TRBV7-2, the J call TRBJ1-2; TRBD1 might be the D (6 bases). CDR3 length: 15 amino acids. Trimming stripped 5 bases from V and 2 bases from J, with 15 bases between. Germline CDR1 SGHTA, CDR2 FQGNSA. The CDR3 nucleotides are TGTGCCAGCAGCCGTGACAGGACTCCCAACTATGGCTACACCTTC. It translates to CASSRDRTPNYGYTF. The complete variable domain, with remaining parts taken from reference TRBV7-2 and TRBJ1-2, reads GAGVSQSPSNKVTEKGKDVELRCDPISGHTALYWYRQSLGQGLEFLIYFQGNSAPDKSGLPSDRFSAERTGGSVSTLTIQRTQQEDSAVYLCASSRDRTPNYGYTFGSGTRLTVV.

The rearrangement uses TRBV30 and TRBJ1-2, with D hard to call. The CDR3 has 13 amino acids. V lost 3 bases to trimming and J lost 0 bases, with 8 bases between them. Germline V gives CDR1 GTSNPN, CDR2 SVGIG (reference sequence). The CDR3 protein is CAWSRVPNYGYTF. The CDR3 DNA reads TGTGCCTGGAGCCGAGTCCCTAACTATGGCTACACCTTC.

The chain recombines TRBV9 with TRBJ2-1; tentatively, D is TRBD2 (5 bases). Trimming pared 4 bases from V and 6 bases from J, leaving 14 bases between. Germline V lookup: CDR1 SGDLS, CDR2 YYNGEE. The CDR3 is 14 amino acids. CDR3 region: CASSLKEGVNEQFF. For the CDR3, the DNA is TGTGCCAGCAGCCTTAAAGAGGGTGTCAATGAGCAGTTCTTC.

This clone has just one count. The V call is TRBV6-4, the J call TRBJ2-4, with D possibly matching TRBD1 (8 bases). With 6 bases removed from V and 9 bases from J, the gap between germline ends came to 36 bases. Germline CDR1 is MRHNA and CDR2 is SNTAGT. This CDR3 spans 20 amino acids. In DNA form, the CDR3 reads TGTGCCAGCAGCCGACCCGACGGACAGGGCACTAGCGCGTTGGCGGGCATTCAGTACTTC. Residues: CASSRPDGQGTSALAGIQYF.

This clone was counted once. The chain employs TRBV5-1 and TRBJ1-5; D ambiguous. From germline, CDR1 is SGHRS and CDR2 YFSETQ. The length of the CDR3 is 15 residues. V was clipped by 1 base and J by 9 bases, with 17 bases between them. The CDR3 is CASSLSRPQPGPQHF. The CDR3 coding sequence is TGCGCCAGCAGCTTGAGCAGGCCTCAGCCAGGGCCCCAGCATTTT.

This clone showed up just once. V is TRBV4-3 and J is TRBJ2-1; 13 bases are shared with TRBD2. Germline CDR1 LGHNA, CDR2 YSLEER. The CDR3 contains 17 residues. Germline trimming cut 1 base from V and 9 bases from J; bases unmatched to any gene: 9. In nucleotides, the CDR3 is TGCGCCAGCAGCCAAGCCCCACTAGCGGGAGGGCCTGGTGAGCAGTTCTTC. It specifies CASSQAPLAGGPGEQFF.

V and J are TRBV7-9 and TRBJ2-1, with 14 bases identical to TRBD2. CDR1 is SEHNR, CDR2 FQNEAQ, per germline (reference sequence). Trimming at V came to 6 bases and at J to 1 base, leaving 11 bases not matched to a gene. CDR3 length: 19 amino acids. Here the CDR3 DNA reads TGTGCCAGCAGACCCGATATGGGGACTAGCGGGAGTTCCTACAATGAGCAGTTCTTC. Encoded protein: CASRPDMGTSGSSYNEQFF.

The chain combines TRBV5-1 with TRBJ1-1; 7 bases map to TRBD1. The CDR3 consists of 14 residues. CDR1 and CDR2 (germline): SGHRS, YFSETQ. The J segment lost 4 bases and the V segment lost 0 bases, leaving 3 bases of the junction unmatched. CDR3 protein: CASSLEGARTEAFF. DNA for the CDR3: TGCGCCAGCAGCTTGGAGGGGGCGCGCACTGAAGCTTTCTTT.

This clone was observed once. The chain links TRBV12-3 or TRBV12-4 to TRBJ1-2; no firm D call. The V gene lost 5 bases and the J gene lost 5 bases, with 9 bases spanning the gap. The CDR3 covers 12 residues. CDR3 sequence (DNA): TGTGCCAGCAGTCTTGAGGGTTATGGCTACACCTTC. Translated: CASSLEGYGYTF.

This clone is a singleton in its sample. A junction end diverges from the germline sequence, so it may reflect a read error. The chain combines TRBV5-6 with TRBJ2-2; D may be TRBD2 (5 bases). The CDR3 is made up of 13 amino acids. Looked up from germline, CDR1 is SGHDT and CDR2 is YYEEEE. Here the CDR3 reads CASSQVLAGKLFF. The CDR3 nucleotides are TGTGCCAGCAGCCAAGTCTTGGCCGGGAAGCTGTTTTTT.

The chain's CDR3 is CASSPPTGGQGGKYGYTF. DNA for the CDR3: TGTGCCAGTAGTCCACCGACCGGGGGACAGGGAGGAAAATATGGCTACACCTTC. This chain uses TRBV19 with TRBJ1-2; 9 bases line up with TRBD1. The V gene's germline CDR1 is LNHDA and CDR2 SQIVND (reference sequence). This CDR3 contains 18 residues. J gave up 5 bases and V 5 bases, and 18 bases lay outside the gene matches.

This rearrangement joins TRBV7-6 to TRBJ1-2; tentatively, D is TRBD1 (6 bases). The CDR3 is made up of 15 amino acids. The germline V and J ends were trimmed by 2 bases and 0 bases, with 10 bases remaining between them. Germline V CDR1 and CDR2: SGHVS, FNYEAQ. In DNA form, the CDR3 reads TGTGCCAGCAGCTTAATGGGGGACACTAACTATGGCTACACCTTC. Translating gives CASSLMGDTNYGYTF.

This chain uses TRBV7-9 with TRBJ1-3; maybe TRBD1 (6 bases). This CDR3 has 16 amino acids. Germline-derived CDR1 and CDR2 are SEHNR and FQNEAQ (reference sequence). Trimming stripped 1 base from V and 2 bases from J, with 12 bases between. The CDR3 reads CASSLGRGATGNTIYF. In nucleotides, the CDR3 is TGTGCCAGCAGCTTAGGTCGGGGGGCCACTGGAAACACCATATATTTT. Supplemented by reference TRBV7-9 and TRBJ1-3, the full variable domain reads DTGVSQNPRHKITKRGQNVTFRCDPISEHNRLYWYRQTLGQGPEFLTYFQNEAQLEKSRLLSDRFSAERPKGSFSTLEIQRTEQGDSAMYLCASSLGRGATGNTIYFGEGSWLTVV.